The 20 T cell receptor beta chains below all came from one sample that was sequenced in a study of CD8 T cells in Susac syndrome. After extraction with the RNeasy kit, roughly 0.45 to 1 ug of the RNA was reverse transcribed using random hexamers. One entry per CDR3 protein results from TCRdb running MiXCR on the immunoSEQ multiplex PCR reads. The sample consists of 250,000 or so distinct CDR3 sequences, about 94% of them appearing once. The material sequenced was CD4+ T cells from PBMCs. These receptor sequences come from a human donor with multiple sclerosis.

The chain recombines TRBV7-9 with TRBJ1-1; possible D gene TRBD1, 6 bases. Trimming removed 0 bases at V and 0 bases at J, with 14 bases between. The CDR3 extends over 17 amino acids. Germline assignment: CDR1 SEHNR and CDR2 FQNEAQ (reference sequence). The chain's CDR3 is CASSLAFQDSMNTEAFF. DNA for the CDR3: TGTGCCAGCAGCTTAGCCTTTCAGGACAGCATGAACACTGAAGCTTTCTTT.

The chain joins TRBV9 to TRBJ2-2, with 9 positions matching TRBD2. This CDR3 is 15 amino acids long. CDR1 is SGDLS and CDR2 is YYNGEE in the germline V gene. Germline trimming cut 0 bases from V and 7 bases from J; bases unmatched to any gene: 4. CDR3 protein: CASSVGGGAGGELFF. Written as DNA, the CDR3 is TGTGCCAGCAGCGTAGGCGGGGGGGCCGGCGGGGAGCTGTTTTTT.

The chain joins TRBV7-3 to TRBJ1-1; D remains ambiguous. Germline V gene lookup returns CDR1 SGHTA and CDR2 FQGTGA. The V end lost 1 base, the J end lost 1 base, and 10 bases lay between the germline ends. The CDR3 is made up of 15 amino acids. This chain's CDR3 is CASSLMGLPNTEAFF. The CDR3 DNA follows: TGTGCCAGCAGCTTAATGGGCTTGCCGAACACTGAAGCTTTCTTT.

The CDR3 bases are TGTGCCAGCAGTGCGGACAGGAGGGCCACTGAAGCTTTCTTT. Translating it yields CASSADRRATEAFF. The chain employs TRBV27 and TRBJ1-1; 7 bases agree with TRBD1. The CDR3 spans 14 residues. V lost 5 bases, J lost 4 bases, and 7 bases stayed unmatched. From germline, CDR1 is MNHEY and CDR2 SMNVEV (reference sequence).

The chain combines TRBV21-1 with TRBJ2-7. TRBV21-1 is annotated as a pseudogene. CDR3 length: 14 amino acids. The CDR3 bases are TGTGCCAGCAGCTCTCCACGGATCTCCTACGAGCAGTACTTC. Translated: CASSSPRISYEQYF.

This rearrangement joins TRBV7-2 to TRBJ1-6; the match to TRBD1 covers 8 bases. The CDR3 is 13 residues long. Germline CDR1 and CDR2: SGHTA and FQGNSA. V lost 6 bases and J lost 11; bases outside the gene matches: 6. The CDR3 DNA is TGTGCCAGCAGTGGACAGGGAAGTACACCCCTCCACTTT. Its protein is CASSGQGSTPLHF.

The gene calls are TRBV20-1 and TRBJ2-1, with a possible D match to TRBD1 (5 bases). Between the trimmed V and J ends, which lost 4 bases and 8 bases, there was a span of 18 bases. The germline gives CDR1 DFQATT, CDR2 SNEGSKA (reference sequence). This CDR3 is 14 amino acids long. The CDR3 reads CSATNRLPGDEQFF. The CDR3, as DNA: TGCAGTGCTACCAACAGGTTACCGGGCGATGAGCAGTTCTTC.

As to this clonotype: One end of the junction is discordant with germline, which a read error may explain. The CDR3 reads CSAGEGSPYGYTF. The CDR3, as DNA: TGCAGTGCTGGAGAGGGCTCTCCATATGGCTACACCTTC. The gene calls are TRBV20-1 and TRBJ1-2; D remains ambiguous. Germline CDR1 is DFQATT and CDR2 is SNEGSKA (reference sequence). This CDR3 has 13 amino acids.

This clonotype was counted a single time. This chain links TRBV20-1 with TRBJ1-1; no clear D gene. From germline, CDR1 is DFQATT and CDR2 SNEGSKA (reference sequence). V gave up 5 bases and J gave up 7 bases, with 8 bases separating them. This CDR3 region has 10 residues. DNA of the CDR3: TGCAGTGCTCCAGACGGTGAAGCTTTCTTT. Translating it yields CSAPDGEAFF.

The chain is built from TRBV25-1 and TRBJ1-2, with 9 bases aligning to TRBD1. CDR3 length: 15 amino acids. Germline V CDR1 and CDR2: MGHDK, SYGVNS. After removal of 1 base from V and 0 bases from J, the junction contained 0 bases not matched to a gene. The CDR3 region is CASSEWDRANYGYTF. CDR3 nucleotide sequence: TGTGCCAGCAGTGAATGGGACAGGGCTAACTATGGCTACACCTTC.

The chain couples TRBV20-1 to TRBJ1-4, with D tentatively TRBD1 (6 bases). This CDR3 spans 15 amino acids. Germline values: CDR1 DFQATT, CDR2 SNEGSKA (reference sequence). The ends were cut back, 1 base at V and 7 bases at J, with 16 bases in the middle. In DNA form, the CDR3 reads TGCAGTGCTAGAGCGACGGGGGCGCATGGTGAAAAACTGTTTTTT. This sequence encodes CSARATGAHGEKLFF.

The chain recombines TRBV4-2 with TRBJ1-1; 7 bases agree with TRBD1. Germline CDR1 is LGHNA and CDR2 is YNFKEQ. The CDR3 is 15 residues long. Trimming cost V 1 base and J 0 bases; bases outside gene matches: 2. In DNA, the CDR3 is TGTGCCAGCAGCCAAGGACAGGGTATGAACACTGAAGCTTTCTTT. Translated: CASSQGQGMNTEAFF.

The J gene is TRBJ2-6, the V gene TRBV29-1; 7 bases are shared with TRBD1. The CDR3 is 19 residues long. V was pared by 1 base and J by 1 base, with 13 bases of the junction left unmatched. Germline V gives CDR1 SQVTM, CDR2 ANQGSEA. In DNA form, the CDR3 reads TGCAGCGTTGAAGGGATGCAGACAGGGACGAGATCTGGGGCCAACGTCCTGACTTTC. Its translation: CSVEGMQTGTRSGANVLTF.

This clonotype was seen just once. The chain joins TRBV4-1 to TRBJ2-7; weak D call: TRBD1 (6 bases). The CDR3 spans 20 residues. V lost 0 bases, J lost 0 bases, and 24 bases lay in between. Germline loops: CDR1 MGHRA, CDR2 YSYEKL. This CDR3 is CASSQESGLAGAASSYEQYF. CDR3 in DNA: TGCGCCAGCAGCCAAGAGTCGGGGTTGGCAGGGGCGGCGAGCTCCTACGAGCAGTACTTC.

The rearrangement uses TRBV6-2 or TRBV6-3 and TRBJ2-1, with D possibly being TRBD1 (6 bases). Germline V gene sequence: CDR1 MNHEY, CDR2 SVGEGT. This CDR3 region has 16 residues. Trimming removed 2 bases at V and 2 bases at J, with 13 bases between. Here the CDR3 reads CASSYRQATPYNEQFF. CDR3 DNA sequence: TGTGCCAGCAGTTACCGACAGGCCACCCCCTACAATGAGCAGTTCTTC.

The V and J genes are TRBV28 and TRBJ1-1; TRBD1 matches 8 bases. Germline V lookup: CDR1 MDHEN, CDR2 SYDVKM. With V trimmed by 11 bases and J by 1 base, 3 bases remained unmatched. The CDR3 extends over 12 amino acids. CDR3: CAVGTGNTEAFF. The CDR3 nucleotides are TGTGCCGTCGGGACAGGGAACACTGAAGCTTTCTTT.

In DNA form, the CDR3 reads TGTGCCAGCAGCCCTGAGGCCCTCGGGGCTTACGAGCAGTACTTC. It translates to CASSPEALGAYEQYF. The rearrangement joins TRBV9 to TRBJ2-7, with D perhaps given as TRBD1 or TRBD2 (5 bases each). The V gene's germline CDR1 is SGDLS and CDR2 YYNGEE. This CDR3 is built from 15 residues. V lost 4 bases and J 4 bases, leaving 18 bases between the germline ends. The variable domain in full, with the rest retrieved from reference TRBV9 and TRBJ2-7, is DSGVTQTPKHLITATGQRVTLRCSPRSGDLSVYWYQQSLDQGLQFLIQYYNGEERAKGNILERFSAQQFPDLHSELNLSSLELGDSALYFCASSPEALGAYEQYFGPGTRLTVT.

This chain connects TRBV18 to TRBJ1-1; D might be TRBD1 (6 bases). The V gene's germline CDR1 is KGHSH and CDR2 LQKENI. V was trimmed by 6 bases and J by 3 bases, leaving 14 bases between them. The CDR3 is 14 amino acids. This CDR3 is CASSLDSRYTEAFF. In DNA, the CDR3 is TGTGCCAGCTCGCTGGACAGCAGATACACTGAAGCTTTCTTT.

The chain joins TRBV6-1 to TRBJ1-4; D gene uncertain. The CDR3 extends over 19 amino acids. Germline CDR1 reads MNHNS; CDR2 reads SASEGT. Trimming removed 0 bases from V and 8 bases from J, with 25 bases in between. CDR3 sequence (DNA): TGTGCCAGCAGTGAAGCGCTTCGTGGATCCACCGTCCGTAGCGAAAAACTGTTTTTT. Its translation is CASSEALRGSTVRSEKLFF.

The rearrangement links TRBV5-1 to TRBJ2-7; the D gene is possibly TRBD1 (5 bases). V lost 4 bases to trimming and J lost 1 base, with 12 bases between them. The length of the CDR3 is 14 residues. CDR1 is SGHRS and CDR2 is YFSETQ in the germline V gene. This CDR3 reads CASSQATGSYEQYF. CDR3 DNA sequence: TGCGCCAGCAGCCAAGCAACAGGATCCTACGAGCAGTACTTC.